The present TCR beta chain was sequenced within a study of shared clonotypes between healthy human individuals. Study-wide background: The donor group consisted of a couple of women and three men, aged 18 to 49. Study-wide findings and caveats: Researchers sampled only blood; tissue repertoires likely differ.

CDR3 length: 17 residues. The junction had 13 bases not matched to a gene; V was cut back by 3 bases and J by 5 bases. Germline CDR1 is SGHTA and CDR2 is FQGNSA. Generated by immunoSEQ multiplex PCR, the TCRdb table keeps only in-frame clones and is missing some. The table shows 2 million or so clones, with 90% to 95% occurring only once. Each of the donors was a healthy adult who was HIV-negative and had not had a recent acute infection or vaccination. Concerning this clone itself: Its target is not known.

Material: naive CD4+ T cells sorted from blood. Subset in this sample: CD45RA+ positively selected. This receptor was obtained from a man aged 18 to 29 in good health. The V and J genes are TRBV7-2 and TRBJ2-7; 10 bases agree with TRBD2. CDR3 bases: TGTGCCAGCAGCTTCGGACTAGCGGCCACACCCTACAACGAGCAGTACTTC. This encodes CASSFGLAATPYNEQYF.